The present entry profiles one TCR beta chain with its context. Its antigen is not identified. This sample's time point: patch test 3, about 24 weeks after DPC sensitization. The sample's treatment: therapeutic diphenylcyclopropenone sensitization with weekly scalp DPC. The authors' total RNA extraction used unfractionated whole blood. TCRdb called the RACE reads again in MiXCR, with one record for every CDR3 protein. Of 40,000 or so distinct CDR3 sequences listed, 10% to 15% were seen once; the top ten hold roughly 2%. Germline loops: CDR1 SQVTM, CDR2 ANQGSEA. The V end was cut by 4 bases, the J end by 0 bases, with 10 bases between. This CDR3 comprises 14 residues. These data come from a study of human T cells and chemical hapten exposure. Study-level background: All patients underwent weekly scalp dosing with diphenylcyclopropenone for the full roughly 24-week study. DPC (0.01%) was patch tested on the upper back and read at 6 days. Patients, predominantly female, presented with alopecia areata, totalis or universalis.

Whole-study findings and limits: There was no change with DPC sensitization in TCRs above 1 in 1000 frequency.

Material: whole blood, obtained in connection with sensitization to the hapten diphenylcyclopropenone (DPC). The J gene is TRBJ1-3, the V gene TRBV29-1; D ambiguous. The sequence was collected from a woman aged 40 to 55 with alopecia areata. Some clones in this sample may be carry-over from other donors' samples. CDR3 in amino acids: CSVGAESSGNTIYF. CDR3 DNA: TGCAGCGTTGGAGCAGAGTCCTCTGGAAACACCATATATTTT. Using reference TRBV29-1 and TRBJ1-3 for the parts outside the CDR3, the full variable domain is SAVISQKPSRDICQRGTSLTIQCQVDSQVTMMFWYRQQPGQSLTLIATANQGSEATYESGFVIDKFPISRPNLTFSTLTVSNMSPEDSSIYLCSVGAESSGNTIYFGEGSWLTVV.